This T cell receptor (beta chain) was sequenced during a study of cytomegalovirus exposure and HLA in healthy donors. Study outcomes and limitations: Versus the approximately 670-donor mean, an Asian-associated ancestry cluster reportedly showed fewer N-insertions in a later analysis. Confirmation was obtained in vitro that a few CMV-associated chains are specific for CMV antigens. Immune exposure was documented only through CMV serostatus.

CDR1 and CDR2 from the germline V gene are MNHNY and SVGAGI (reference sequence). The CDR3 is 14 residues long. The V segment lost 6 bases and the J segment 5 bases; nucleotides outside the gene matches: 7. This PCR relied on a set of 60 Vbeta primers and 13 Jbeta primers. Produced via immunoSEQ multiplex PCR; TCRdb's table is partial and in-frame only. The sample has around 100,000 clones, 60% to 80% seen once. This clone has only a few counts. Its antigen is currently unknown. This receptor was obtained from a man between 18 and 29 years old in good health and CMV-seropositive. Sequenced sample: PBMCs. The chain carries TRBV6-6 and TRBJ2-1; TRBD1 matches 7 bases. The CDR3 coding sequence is TGTGCCAGCAGCCTCGACAGGGCCAACAATGAGCAGTTCTTC. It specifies CASSLDRANNEQFF.